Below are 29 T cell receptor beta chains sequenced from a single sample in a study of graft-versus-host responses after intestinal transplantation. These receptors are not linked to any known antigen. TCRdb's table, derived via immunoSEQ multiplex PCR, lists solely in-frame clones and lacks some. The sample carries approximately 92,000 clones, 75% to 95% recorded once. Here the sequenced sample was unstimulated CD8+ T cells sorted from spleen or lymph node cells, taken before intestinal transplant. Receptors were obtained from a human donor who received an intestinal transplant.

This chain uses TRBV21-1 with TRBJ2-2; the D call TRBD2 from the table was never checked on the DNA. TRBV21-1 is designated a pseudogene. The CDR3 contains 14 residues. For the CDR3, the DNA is TGTGCCAGCAGCAAAAAGAGGGCCCCCGGGGAGCTGTTTTTT. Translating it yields CASSKKRAPGELFF.

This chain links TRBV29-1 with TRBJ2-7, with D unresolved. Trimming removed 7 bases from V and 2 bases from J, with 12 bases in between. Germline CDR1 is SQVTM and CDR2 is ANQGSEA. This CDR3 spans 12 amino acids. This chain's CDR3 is CSADSEPYEQYF. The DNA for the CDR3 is TGCAGCGCCGACTCTGAGCCCTACGAGCAGTACTTC.

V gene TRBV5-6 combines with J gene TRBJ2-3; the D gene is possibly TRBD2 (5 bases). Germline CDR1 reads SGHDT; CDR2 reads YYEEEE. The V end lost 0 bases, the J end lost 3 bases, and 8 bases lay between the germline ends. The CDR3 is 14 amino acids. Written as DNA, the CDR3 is TGTGCCAGCAGCTTGGTTGAGGGAACAGATACGCAGTATTTT. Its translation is CASSLVEGTDTQYF.

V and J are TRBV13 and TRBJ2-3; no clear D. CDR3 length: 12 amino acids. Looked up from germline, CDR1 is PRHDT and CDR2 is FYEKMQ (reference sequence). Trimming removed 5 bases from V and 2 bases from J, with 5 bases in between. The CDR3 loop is CASSPITDTQYF. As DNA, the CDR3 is TGTGCCAGCAGCCCTATCACAGATACGCAGTATTTT.

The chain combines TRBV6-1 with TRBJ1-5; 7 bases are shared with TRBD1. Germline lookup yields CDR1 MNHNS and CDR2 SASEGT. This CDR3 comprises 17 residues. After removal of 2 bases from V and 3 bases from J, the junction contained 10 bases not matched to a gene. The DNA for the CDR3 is TGTGCCAGCAGTGAAAGTGGGGGACAGTATATCAATCAGCCCCAGCATTTT. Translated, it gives CASSESGGQYINQPQHF.

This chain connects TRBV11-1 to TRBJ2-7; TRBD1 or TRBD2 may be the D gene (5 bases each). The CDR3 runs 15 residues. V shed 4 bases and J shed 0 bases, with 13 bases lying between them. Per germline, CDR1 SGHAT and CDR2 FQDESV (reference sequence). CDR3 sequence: CASSSRRDLSYEQYF. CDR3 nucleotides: TGTGCCAGCAGCTCCCGAAGGGACCTCTCCTACGAGCAGTACTTC.

The DNA for the CDR3 is TGTGCCAGCAGCTTAGGACAGGGGATCCAAGAGACCCAGTACTTC. It yields the protein CASSLGQGIQETQYF. V usage is TRBV11-2 and J usage is TRBJ2-5; the match to TRBD1 covers 8 bases. Trimming at V came to 1 base and at J to 1 base, leaving 2 bases not matched to a gene. The CDR3 length is 15 residues. The germline CDR1 and CDR2 sequences are SGHAT and FQNNGV.

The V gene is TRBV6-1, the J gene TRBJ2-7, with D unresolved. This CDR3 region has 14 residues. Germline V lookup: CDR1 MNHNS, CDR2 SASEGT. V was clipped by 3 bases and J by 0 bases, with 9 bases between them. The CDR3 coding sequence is TGTGCCAGCAGTGACTCGGAAACCTCCTACGAGCAGTACTTC. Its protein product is CASSDSETSYEQYF.

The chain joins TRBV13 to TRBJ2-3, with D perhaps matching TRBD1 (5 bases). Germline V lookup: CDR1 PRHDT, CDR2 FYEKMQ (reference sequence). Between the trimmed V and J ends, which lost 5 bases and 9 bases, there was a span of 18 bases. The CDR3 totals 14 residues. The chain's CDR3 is CASSPREAQGTQYF. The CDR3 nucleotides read TGTGCCAGCAGCCCCCGCGAGGCCCAGGGCACGCAGTATTTT.

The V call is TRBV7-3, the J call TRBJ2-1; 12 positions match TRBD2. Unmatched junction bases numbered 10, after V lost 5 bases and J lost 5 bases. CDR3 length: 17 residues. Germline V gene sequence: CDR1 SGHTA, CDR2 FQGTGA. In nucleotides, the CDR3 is TGTGCCAGCAGCCCCAGTTGGACTAGCGGGAAGGACAATGAGCAGTTCTTC. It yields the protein CASSPSWTSGKDNEQFF.

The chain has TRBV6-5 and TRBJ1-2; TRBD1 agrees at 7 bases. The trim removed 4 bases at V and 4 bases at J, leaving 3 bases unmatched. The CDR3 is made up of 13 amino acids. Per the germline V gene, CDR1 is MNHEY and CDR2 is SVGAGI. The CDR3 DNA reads TGTGCCAGCAGTTCCCGGACAGGCTATGGCTACACCTTC. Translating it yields CASSSRTGYGYTF.

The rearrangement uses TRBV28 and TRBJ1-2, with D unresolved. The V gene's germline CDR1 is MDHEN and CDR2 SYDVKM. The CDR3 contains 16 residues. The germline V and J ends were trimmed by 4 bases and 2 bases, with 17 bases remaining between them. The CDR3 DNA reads TGTGCCAGCAGTTCCCTTCCGGGAGAGGAGAACTATGGCTACACCTTC. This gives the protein CASSSLPGEENYGYTF.

CDR3 residues: CASSETGSGTEAFF. As DNA, the CDR3 is TGTGCCAGCAGTGAGACAGGGTCAGGCACTGAAGCTTTCTTT. The V call is TRBV2, the J call TRBJ1-1, with 7 bases that match TRBD1. This CDR3 region has 14 residues. V lost 3 bases to trimming and J lost 4 bases; unmatched junction nucleotides: 5. Germline V gives CDR1 SNHLY, CDR2 FYNNEI.

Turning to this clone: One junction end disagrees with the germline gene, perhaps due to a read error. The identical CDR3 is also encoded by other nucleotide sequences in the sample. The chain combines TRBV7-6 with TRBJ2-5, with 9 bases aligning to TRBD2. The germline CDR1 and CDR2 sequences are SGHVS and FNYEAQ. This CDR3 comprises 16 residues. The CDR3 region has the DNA TGCGCCAGCAGCTGGAAGGCGGGGGGGATGCGAGAGACCCAGTACTTC. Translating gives CASSWKAGGMRETQYF.

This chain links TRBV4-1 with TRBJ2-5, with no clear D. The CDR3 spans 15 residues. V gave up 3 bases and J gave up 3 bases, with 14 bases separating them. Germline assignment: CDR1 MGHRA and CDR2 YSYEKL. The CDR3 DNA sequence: TGCGCCAGCAGCCACCTGGCCAGTCCTAAAGAGACCCAGTACTTC. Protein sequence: CASSHLASPKETQYF.

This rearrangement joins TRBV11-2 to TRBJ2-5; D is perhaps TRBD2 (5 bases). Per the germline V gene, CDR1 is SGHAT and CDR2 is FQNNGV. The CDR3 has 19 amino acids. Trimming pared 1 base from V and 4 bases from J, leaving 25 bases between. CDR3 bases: TGTGCCAGCAGCTTAGTGACGAGCATAGAGCACTACGAGGGAGAGACCCAGTACTTC. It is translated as CASSLVTSIEHYEGETQYF.

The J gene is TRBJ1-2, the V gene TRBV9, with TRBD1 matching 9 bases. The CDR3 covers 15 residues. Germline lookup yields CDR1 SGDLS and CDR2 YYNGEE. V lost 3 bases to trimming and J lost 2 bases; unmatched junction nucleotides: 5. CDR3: CASSAGTGPNYGYTF. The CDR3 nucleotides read TGTGCCAGCAGCGCCGGGACAGGGCCAAACTATGGCTACACCTTC.

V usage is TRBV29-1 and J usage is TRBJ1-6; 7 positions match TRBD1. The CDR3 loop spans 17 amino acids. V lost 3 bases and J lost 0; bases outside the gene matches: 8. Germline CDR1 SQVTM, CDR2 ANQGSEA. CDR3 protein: CSVDGTEINSYNSPLHF. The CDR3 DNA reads TGCAGCGTTGATGGGACAGAAATCAACTCCTATAATTCACCCCTCCACTTT.

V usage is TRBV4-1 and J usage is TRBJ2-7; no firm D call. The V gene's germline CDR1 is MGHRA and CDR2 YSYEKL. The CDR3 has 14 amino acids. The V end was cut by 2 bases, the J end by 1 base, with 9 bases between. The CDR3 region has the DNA TGCGCCAGCAGCCAACCGAAGGAATCCTACGAGCAGTACTTC. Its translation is CASSQPKESYEQYF.

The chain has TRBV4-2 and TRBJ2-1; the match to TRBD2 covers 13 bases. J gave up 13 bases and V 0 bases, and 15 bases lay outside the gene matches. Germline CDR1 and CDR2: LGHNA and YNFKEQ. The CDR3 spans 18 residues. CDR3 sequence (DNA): TGTGCCAGCAGCCAAGACCCCTCAGGGACTAGCGGGGAACATAAACAGTTCTTC. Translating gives CASSQDPSGTSGEHKQFF.

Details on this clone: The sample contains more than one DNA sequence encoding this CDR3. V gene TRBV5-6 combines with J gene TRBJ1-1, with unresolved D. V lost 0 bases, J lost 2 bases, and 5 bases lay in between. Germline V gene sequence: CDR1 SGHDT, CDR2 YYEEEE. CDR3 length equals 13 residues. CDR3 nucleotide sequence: TGTGCCAGCAGCTTGGTGGCAAACACTGAAGCTTTCTTT. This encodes CASSLVANTEAFF. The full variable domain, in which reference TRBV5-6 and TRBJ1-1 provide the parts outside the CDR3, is DAGVTQSPTHLIKTRGQQVTLRCSPKSGHDTVSWYQQALGQGPQFIFQYYEEEERQRGNFPDRFSGHQFPNYSSELNVNALLLGDSALYLCASSLVANTEAFFGQGTRLTVV.

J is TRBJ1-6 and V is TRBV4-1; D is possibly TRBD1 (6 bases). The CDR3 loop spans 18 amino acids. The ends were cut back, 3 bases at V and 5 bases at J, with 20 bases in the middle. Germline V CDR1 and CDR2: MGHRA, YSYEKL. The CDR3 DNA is TGCGCCAGCAGCCAGCGGGCAGGGGATAGAATCAATAATTCACCCCTCCACTTT. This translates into CASSQRAGDRINNSPLHF.

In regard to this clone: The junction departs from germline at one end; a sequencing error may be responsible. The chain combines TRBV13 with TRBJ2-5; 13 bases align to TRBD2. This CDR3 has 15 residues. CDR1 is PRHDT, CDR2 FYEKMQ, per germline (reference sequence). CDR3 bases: TGTGCCAGCAGCCTAGGACTAGCGGGAGAAGAGACCCAGTACTTC. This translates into CASSLGLAGEETQYF.

This chain's CDR3 is CASSLSPGLVRKSQETQYF. Written as DNA, the CDR3 is TGTGCCAGCAGCTTAAGTCCAGGGTTGGTTAGAAAATCCCAAGAGACCCAGTACTTC. The gene calls are TRBV7-3 and TRBJ2-5; D might be TRBD1 (5 bases). The CDR3 loop spans 19 amino acids. V was clipped by 1 base and J by 1 base, with 22 bases between them. Germline V gene data show CDR1 as SGHTA and CDR2 as FQGTGA.

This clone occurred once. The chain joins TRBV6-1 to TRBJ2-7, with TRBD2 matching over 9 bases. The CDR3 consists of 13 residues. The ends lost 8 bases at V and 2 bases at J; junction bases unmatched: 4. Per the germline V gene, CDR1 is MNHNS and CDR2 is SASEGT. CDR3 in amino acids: CASRAGGPYEQYF. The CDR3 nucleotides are TGTGCCAGCCGAGCGGGAGGACCCTACGAGCAGTACTTC.

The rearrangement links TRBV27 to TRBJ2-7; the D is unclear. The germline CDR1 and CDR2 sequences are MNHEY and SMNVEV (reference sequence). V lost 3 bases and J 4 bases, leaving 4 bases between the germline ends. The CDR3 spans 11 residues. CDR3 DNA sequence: TGTGCCAGCAGTTTCGGTTACGAGCAGTACTTC. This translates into CASSFGYEQYF.

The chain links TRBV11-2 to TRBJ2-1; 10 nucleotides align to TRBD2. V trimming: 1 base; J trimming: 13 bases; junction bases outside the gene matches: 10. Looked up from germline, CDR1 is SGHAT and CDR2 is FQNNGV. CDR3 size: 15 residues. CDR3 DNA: TGTGCCAGCAGCTTAGGGCTAGCGGGAGATGTACTTCAGTTCTTC. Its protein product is CASSLGLAGDVLQFF. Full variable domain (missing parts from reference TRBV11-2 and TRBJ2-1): EAGVAQSPRYKIIEKRQSVAFWCNPISGHATLYWYQQILGQGPKLLIQFQNNGVVDDSQLPKDRFSAERLKGVDSTLKIQPAKLEDSAVYLCASSLGLAGDVLQFFGPGTRLTVL.

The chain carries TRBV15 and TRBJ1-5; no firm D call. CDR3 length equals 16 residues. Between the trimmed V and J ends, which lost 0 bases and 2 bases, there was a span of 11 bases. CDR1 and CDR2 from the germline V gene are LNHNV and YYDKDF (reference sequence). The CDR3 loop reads CATSRDWVEGNQPQHF. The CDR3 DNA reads TGTGCCACCAGCAGAGATTGGGTAGAGGGCAATCAGCCCCAGCATTTT.

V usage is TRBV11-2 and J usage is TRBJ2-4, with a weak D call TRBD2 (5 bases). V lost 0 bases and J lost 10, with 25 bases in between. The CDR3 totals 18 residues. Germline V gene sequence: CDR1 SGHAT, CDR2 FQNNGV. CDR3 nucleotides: TGTGCCAGCAGCTTAGAGGCTCGGACTCACCCCAACTCACGGATTCAGTACTTC. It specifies CASSLEARTHPNSRIQYF. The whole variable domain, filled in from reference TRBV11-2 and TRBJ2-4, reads EAGVAQSPRYKIIEKRQSVAFWCNPISGHATLYWYQQILGQGPKLLIQFQNNGVVDDSQLPKDRFSAERLKGVDSTLKIQPAKLEDSAVYLCASSLEARTHPNSRIQYFGAGTRLSVL.